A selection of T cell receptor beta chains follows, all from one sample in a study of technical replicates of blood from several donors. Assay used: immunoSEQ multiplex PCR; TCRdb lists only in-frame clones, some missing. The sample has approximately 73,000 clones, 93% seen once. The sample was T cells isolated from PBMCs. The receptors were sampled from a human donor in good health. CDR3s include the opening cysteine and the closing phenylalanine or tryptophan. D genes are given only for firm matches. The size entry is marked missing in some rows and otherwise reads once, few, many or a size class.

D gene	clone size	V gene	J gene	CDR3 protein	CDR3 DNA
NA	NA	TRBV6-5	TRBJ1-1	CASSSGEPEAFF	TGTGCCAGCAGTTCCGGAGAACCTGAAGCTTTCTTT
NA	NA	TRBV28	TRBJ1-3	CASRGQQETNTIYF	TGTGCCAGCAGGGGGCAACAGGAGACAAACACCATATATTTT
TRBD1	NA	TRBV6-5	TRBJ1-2	CASSLDRDYGYTF	TGTGCCAGCAGTTTGGACAGGGATTATGGCTACACCTTC
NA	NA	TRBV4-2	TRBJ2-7	CASSQVLPTKFYSYEQYF	TGTGCCAGCAGCCAAGTTTTACCTACCAAGTTTTACTCCTACGAGCAGTACTTC
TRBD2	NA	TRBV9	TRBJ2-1	CASSVPLGLAGGDEQFF	TGTGCCAGCAGCGTACCCTTGGGACTAGCGGGAGGAGATGAGCAGTTCTTC
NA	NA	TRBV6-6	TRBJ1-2	CASSEGGTVGGYTF	TGTGCCAGCAGTGAGGGAGGCACTGTAGGCGGCTACACCTTC
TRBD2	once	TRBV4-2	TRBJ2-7	CASSPEREAYYEQYF	TGTGCCAGCAGCCCTGAGCGGGAGGCCTACTACGAGCAGTACTTC
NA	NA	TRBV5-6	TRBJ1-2	CASSWDELGGPDGYTF	TGTGCCAGCAGCTGGGATGAACTAGGAGGACCAGATGGCTACACCTTC
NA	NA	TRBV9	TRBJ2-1	CASSPRLSEQFF	TGTGCCAGCAGCCCACGTCTTAGCGAGCAGTTCTTC
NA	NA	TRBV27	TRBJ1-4	CASSLSHPGWAGNEKLFF	TGTGCCAGCAGTTTATCGCATCCAGGATGGGCGGGGAATGAAAAACTGTTTTTT
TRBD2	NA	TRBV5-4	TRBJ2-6	CASSPGTSGTGANVLTF	TGTGCCAGCAGCCCGGGGACTAGCGGGACTGGGGCCAACGTCCTGACTTTC
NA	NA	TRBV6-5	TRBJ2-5	CASSYSIESVSETQYF	TGTGCCAGCAGTTACTCGATAGAATCTGTTTCAGAGACCCAGTACTTC
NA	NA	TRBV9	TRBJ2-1	CASSVVGLRDNEQFF	TGTGCCAGCAGCGTAGTTGGGTTGCGGGACAATGAGCAGTTCTTC
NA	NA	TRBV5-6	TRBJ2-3	CASSYSTDTQYF	TGTGCCAGCAGCTACTCGACAGATACGCAGTATTTT
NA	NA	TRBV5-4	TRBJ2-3	CASSLDLGADTQYF	TGTGCCAGCAGCTTGGATTTGGGAGCAGATACGCAGTATTTT
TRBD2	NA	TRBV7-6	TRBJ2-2	CASSLASGITGELFF	TGTGCCAGCAGCTTGGCTAGCGGGATCACCGGGGAGCTGTTTTTT
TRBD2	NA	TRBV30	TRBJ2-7	CAWTPSGRPTYEQYF	TGTGCCTGGACCCCTAGCGGGAGGCCGACCTACGAGCAGTACTTC
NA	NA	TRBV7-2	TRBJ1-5	CASSGGPGGNQPQHF	TGTGCCAGCAGCGGCGGTCCAGGGGGCAATCAGCCCCAGCATTTT
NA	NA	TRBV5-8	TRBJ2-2	CASSLMGSTGELFF	TGTGCCAGCAGCTTGATGGGGAGCACCGGGGAGCTGTTTTTT
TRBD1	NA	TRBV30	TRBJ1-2	CAWSAQGARGYTF	TGTGCCTGGAGTGCACAGGGGGCGCGGGGCTACACCTTC
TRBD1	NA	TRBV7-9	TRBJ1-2	CASSSMTGEVVHGYTF	TGTGCCAGCAGCTCCATGACAGGGGAGGTCGTGCATGGCTACACCTTC
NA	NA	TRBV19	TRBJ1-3	CASAPGALGNTIYF	TGTGCCAGTGCCCCAGGGGCACTTGGAAACACCATATATTTT
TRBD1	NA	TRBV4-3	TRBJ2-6	CASRGTDLNSGANVLTF	TGCGCCAGCAGAGGGACAGATTTGAACTCTGGGGCCAACGTCCTGACTTTC
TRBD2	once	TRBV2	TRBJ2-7	CASISWGGKSSYEQYF	TGTGCCAGCATAAGTTGGGGGGGAAAGAGCTCCTACGAGCAGTACTTC
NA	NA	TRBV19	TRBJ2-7	CASSTLGSAYEQYF	TGTGCCAGTAGTACCCTCGGGTCTGCCTACGAGCAGTACTTC
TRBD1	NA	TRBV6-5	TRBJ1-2	CATLGQGGYGYTF	TGTGCCACCCTGGGACAGGGCGGCTATGGCTACACCTTC
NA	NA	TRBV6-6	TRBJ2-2	CASSATGAANTGELFF	TGTGCCAGCAGTGCCACAGGAGCCGCGAACACCGGGGAGCTGTTTTTT
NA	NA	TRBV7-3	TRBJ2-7	CASSMTGPYEQYF	TGTGCCAGCAGCATGACAGGTCCCTACGAGCAGTACTTC
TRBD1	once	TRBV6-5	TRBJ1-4	CASSSSGGGYEKLFF	TGTGCCAGCAGTTCGTCAGGGGGCGGGTATGAAAAACTGTTTTTT
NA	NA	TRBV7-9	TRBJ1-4	CASSLGQVANEKLFF	TGTGCCAGCAGCTTAGGGCAGGTGGCTAATGAAAAACTGTTTTTT
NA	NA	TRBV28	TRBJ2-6	CASSLRGLSGANVLTF	TGTGCCAGCAGTTTGAGGGGACTCTCTGGGGCCAACGTCCTGACTTTC
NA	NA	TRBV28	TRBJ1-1	CASSPLITGTEAFF	TGTGCCAGCAGCCCCCTAATAACCGGGACAGAAGCTTTCTTT
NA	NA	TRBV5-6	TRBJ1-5	CASSFYRRMDQPQHF	TGTGCCAGCAGCTTTTATAGGAGGATGGATCAGCCCCAGCATTTT
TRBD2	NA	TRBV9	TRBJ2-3	CASSAPSSGGPDTQYF	TGTGCCAGCAGCGCGCCTTCTAGCGGAGGCCCAGATACGCAGTATTTT
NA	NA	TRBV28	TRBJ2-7	CASSTNSYEQYF	TGTGCCAGCAGTACAAACTCCTACGAGCAGTACTTC
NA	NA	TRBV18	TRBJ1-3	CASSPQSSSGNTIYF	TGTGCCAGCTCACCACAATCCTCCTCTGGAAACACCATATATTTT
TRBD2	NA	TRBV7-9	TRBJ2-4	CASSLALAVSGIQYF	TGTGCCAGCAGCTTAGCGCTAGCGGTCTCTGGGATTCAGTACTTC
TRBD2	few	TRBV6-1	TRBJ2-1	CASSGGLVPREQFF	TGTGCCAGCAGTGGGGGACTAGTTCCCAGGGAGCAGTTCTTC
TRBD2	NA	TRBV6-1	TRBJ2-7	CASSEWGLAGVYYEQYF	TGTGCCAGCAGTGAATGGGGACTAGCGGGAGTTTACTACGAGCAGTACTTC
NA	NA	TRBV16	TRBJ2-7	CASSQSHSEQYF	TGTGCCAGCAGCCAGAGTCATTCCGAGCAGTACTTC
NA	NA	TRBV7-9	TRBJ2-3	CASSLTEADTQYF	TGTGCCAGCAGCTTAACGGAGGCAGATACGCAGTATTTT
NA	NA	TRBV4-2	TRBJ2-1	CASSQDRSGNSYNEQFF	TGTGCCAGCAGCCAAGATCGAAGCGGAAACTCCTACAATGAGCAGTTCTTC
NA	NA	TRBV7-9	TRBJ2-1	CASSLNSARDNEQFF	TGTGCCAGCAGCTTAAATTCTGCCCGAGACAATGAGCAGTTCTTC
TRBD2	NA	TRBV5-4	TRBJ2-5	CASSLFAGAEETQYF	TGTGCCAGCAGCTTGTTTGCGGGAGCTGAGGAGACCCAGTACTTC
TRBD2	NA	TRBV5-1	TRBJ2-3	CASSRGLAGARDTQYF	TGCGCCAGCAGTCGTGGACTAGCGGGAGCCCGGGATACGCAGTATTTT